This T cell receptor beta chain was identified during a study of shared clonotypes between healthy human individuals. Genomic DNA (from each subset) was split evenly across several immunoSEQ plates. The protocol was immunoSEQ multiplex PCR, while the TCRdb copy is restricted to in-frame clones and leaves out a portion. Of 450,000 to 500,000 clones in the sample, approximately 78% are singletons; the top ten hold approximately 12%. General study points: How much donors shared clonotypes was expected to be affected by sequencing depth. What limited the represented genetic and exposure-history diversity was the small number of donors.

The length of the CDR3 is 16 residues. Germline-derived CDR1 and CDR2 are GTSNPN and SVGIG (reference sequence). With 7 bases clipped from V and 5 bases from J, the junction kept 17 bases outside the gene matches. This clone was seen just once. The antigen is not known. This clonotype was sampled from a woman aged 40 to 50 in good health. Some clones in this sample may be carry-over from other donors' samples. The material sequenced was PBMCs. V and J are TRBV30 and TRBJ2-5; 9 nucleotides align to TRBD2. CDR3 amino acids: CAFSGGGRADWETQYF. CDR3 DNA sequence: TGTGCCTTCTCGGGTGGCGGGAGGGCCGATTGGGAGACCCAGTACTTC.